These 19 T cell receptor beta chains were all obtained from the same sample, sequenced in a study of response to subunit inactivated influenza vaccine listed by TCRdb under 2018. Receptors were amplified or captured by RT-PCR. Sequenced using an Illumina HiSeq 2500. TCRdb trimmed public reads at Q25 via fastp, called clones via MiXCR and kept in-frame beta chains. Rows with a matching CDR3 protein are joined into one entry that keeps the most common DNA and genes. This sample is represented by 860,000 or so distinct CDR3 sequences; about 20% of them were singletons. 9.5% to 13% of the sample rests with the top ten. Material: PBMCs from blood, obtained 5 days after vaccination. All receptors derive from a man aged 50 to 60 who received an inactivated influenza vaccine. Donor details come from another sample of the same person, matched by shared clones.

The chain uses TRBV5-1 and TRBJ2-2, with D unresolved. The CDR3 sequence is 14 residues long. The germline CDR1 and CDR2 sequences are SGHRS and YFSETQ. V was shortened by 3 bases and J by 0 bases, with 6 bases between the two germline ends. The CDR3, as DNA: TGCGCCAGCAGCTCACGGGCGAACACCGGGGAGCTGTTTTTT. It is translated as CASSSRANTGELFF.

CDR3: CAWSIQGESYEQYF. The CDR3 DNA follows: TGTGCCTGGAGTATTCAGGGGGAGTCCTACGAGCAGTACTTC. This chain joins TRBV30 and TRBJ2-7, with 7 bases fitting TRBD1. This CDR3 has 14 amino acids. Unmatched junction bases numbered 5, after V lost 2 bases and J lost 1 base. Germline CDR1 reads GTSNPN; CDR2 reads SVGIG (reference sequence).

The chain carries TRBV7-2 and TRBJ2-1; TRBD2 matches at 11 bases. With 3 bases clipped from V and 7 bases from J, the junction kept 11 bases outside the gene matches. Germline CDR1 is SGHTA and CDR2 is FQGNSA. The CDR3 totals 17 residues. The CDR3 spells CASSFRLAGGSGNEQFF. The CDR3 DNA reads TGTGCCAGCAGCTTTAGGCTAGCGGGGGGCTCAGGGAATGAGCAGTTCTTC.

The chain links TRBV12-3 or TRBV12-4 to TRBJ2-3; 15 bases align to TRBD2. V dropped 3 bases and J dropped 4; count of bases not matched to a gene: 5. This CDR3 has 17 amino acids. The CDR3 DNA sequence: TGTGCCAGCAGTTTTTTAGGGACTAGCGGGGGGTCAGATACGCAGTATTTT. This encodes CASSFLGTSGGSDTQYF.

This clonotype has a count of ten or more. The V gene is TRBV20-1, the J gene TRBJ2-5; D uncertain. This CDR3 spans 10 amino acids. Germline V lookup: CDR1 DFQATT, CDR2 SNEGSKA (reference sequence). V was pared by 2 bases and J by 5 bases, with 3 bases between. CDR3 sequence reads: CSARRETQYF. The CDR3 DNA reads TGCAGTGCTAGACGGGAGACCCAGTACTTC.

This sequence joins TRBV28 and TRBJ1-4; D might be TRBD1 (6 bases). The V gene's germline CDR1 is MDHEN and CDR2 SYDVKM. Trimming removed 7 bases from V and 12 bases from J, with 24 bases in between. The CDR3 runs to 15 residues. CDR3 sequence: CASTPDRTAGVELFF. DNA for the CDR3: TGTGCCAGCACCCCGGATCGGACAGCCGGAGTAGAACTGTTTTTT.

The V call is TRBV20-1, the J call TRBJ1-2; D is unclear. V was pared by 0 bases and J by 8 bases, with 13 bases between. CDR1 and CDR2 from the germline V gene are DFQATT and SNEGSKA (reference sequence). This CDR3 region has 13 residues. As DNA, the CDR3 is TGCAGTGCTAGAGACCGGGGTATTGGCGGCTACACCTTC. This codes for CSARDRGIGGYTF.

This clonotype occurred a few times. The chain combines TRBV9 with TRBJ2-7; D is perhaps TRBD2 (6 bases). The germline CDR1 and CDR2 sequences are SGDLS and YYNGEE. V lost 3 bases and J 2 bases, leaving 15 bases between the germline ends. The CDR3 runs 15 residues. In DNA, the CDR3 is TGTGCCAGCAGCGGATCCCCCGCGGGAACCTACGAGCAGTACTTC. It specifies CASSGSPAGTYEQYF.

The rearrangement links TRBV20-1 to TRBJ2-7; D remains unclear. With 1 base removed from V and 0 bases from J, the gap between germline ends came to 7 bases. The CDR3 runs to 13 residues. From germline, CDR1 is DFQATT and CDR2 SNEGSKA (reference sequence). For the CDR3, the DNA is TGCAGTGCTAGAGGCCCGTACTCCTACGAGCAGTACTTC. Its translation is CSARGPYSYEQYF.

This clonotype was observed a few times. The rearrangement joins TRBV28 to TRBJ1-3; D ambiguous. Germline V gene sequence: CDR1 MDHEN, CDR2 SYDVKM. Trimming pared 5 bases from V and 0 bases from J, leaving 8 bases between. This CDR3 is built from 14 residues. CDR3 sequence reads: CASSPHISGNTIYF. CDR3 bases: TGTGCCAGCAGTCCACATATCTCTGGAAACACCATATATTTT. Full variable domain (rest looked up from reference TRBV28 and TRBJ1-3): DVKVTQSSRYLVKRTGEKVFLECVQDMDHENMFWYRQDPGLGLRLIYFSYDVKMKEKGDIPEGYSVSREKKERFSLILESASTNQTSMYLCASSPHISGNTIYFGEGSWLTVV.

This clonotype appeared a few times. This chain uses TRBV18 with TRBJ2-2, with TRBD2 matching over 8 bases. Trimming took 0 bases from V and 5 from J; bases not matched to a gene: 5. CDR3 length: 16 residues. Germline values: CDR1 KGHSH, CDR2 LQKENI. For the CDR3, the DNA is TGTGCCAGCTCACCACCCGGGAGGGTCGGAACCGGGGAGCTGTTTTTT. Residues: CASSPPGRVGTGELFF.

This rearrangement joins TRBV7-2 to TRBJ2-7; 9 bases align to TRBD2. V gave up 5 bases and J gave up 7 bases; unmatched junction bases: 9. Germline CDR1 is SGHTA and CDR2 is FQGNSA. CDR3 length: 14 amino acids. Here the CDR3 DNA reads TGTGCCAGCAGCCCCGCGGGGGGGCCTTGGGAGCAGTACTTC. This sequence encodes CASSPAGGPWEQYF.

Here the CDR3 reads CASSLGDRGQYF. CDR3 in DNA: TGTGCCAGCAGCTTAGGCGACAGGGGCCAGTACTTC. This rearrangement joins TRBV7-9 to TRBJ2-7; 8 nucleotides align to TRBD1. The germline V gene encodes CDR1 SEHNR and CDR2 FQNEAQ (reference sequence). CDR3 length: 12 residues. With 1 base clipped from V and 10 bases from J, the junction kept 3 bases outside the gene matches.

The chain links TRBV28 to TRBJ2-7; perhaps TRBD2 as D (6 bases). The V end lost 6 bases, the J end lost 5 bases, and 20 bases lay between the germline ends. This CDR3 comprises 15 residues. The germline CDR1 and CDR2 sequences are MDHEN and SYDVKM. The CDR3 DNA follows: TGTGCCAGCAGGGGGGGTGGAGGGAAAGGCAACGAGCAGTACTTC. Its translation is CASRGGGGKGNEQYF.

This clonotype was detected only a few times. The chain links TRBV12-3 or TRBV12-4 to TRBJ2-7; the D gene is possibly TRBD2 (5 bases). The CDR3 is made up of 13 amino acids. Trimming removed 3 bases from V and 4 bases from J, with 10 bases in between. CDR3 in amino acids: CASSFETGYEQYF. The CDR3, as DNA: TGTGCCAGCAGTTTTGAAACGGGATACGAGCAGTACTTC.

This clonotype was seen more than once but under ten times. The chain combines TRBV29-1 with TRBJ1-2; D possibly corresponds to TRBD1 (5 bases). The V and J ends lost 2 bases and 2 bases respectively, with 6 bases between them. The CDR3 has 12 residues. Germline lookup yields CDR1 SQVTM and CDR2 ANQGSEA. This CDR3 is CSVESGNYGYTF. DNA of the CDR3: TGCAGCGTTGAATCAGGGAACTATGGCTACACCTTC.

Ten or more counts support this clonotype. The CDR3 region is CSASYSGLYNEQFF. The CDR3, as DNA: TGCAGTGCTAGCTATAGCGGCTTATACAATGAGCAGTTCTTC. The chain carries TRBV20-1 and TRBJ2-1, with D possibly TRBD2 on 6 matching bases. CDR1 is DFQATT and CDR2 is SNEGSKA in the germline V gene (reference sequence). V lost 3 bases to trimming and J lost 4 bases, with 13 bases between them. This CDR3 comprises 14 residues.

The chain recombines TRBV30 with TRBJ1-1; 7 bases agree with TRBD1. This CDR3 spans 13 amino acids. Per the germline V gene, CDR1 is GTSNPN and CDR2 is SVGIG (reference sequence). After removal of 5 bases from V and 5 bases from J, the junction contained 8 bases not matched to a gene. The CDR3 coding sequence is TGTGCCTGGGAAGGACAGGCCGGGACTGAAGCTTTCTTT. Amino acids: CAWEGQAGTEAFF.

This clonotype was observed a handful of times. CDR3 in amino acids: CASSWNLDSNQPQHF. The CDR3 coding sequence is TGTGCCAGCAGTTGGAATCTGGATAGCAATCAGCCCCAGCATTTT. The V call is TRBV12-3 or TRBV12-4, the J call TRBJ1-5; D call uncertain. Deletions cut 4 bases from V and 0 bases from J, with 10 bases between. The CDR3 is made up of 15 amino acids.